These T cell receptor beta chains were read from a single sample in a study of beta chain features in type 1 diabetes. The data were produced by immunoSEQ multiplex PCR, yet TCRdb's version contains in-frame clones alone and is incomplete. The repertoire holds 600,000 to 750,000 clones, with about an eighth as singletons. Sequences were obtained from naive CD4+ T cells from blood. The receptors shown here come from a man younger than 45 with type 1 diabetes. Each CDR3 is given with its conserved first and last residue. A D gene is named only where the DNA matches it firmly. Clone size is shown for a subset of rows, as once, few, many or a class of expanded clone.

TGTGCTAGTGGTTTCACAGGAAACACTGAAGCTTTCTTT,CASGFTGNTEAFF,-,TRBV12-5,TRBJ1-1,-
TGTGCCAGCAGTCCTCCCCCGGGACAAAACACCGGGGAGCTGTTTTTT,CASSPPPGQNTGELFF,few,TRBV28,TRBJ2-2,-
TGTGCCAGCAGCAAGGGTGGGAATCAAGAGACCCAGTACTTC,CASSKGGNQETQYF,few,TRBV7-2,TRBJ2-5,-
TGTGCCAGCAGCTTGTTCGGAGCGAACACTGAAGCTTTCTTT,CASSLFGANTEAFF,few,TRBV7-9,TRBJ1-1,-
TGCGCCAGCAGCCCCCACTCCCCAGATACGCAGTATTTT,CASSPHSPDTQYF,few,TRBV5-1,TRBJ2-3,-
TGTGCCAGCAGGCTCCCGGAGGCGGAGCGGTACTACAATGAGCAGTTCTTC,CASRLPEAERYYNEQFF,-,TRBV4-2,TRBJ2-1,-
TGTGCCAGCAGCTTAGGGAGGACTAGCGGGCAAGATACGCAGTATTTT,CASSLGRTSGQDTQYF,few,TRBV7-2,TRBJ2-3,TRBD2
TGTGCCAGCAGCTTACCCTGGACTAGCGGCTACAATGAGCAGTTCTTC,CASSLPWTSGYNEQFF,few,TRBV7-9,TRBJ2-1,TRBD2
TGTGCCATCAGTGCTGACAGGAATAGCAATCAGCCCCAGCATTTT,CAISADRNSNQPQHF,few,TRBV10-3,TRBJ1-5,-
TGTGCCATCAGCTCCTCTGCGGCCTCTCCGGAGCTGTTTTTT,CAISSSAASPELFF,-,TRBV10-3,TRBJ2-2,-
TGCAGTGCTACTTCTACCTACGAGCAGTACTTC,CSATSTYEQYF,-,TRBV20-1,TRBJ2-7,-
TGTGCCAGCAGCTTTGGGGACAGAACGAGCTCTGGGGCCAACGTCCTGACTTTC,CASSFGDRTSSGANVLTF,-,TRBV7-3,TRBJ2-6,TRBD1
TGTGCCAGCAGACCGGGACAGGGGGCCGGTGAGCAGTTCTTC,CASRPGQGAGEQFF,few,TRBV6-5,TRBJ2-1,TRBD1
TGCAGCGTTGGCGGGGACAGGGGGCACCGAGAGACCCAGTACTTC,CSVGGDRGHRETQYF,-,TRBV29-1,TRBJ2-5,TRBD1
TGCAGCGTTGGGGATATGGACGAGCAGTACTTC,CSVGDMDEQYF,-,TRBV29-1,TRBJ2-7,-
TGCAGCGTTGAAAGGGCTTTGACAGAGCCCCAAAAAATTCAAGAGACCCAGTACTTC,CSVERALTEPQKIQETQYF,-,TRBV29-1,TRBJ2-5,-
TGTGCCAGCAGCCCGAGGACAGGGAATTCACCCCTCCACTTT,CASSPRTGNSPLHF,few,TRBV7-2,TRBJ1-6,TRBD1
TGTGCCAGCAGCCTACCGCTAGACCAAGAGACCCAGTACTTC,CASSLPLDQETQYF,-,TRBV7-9,TRBJ2-5,-
TGTGCCTGGAGTGTACCGGATGAAAAACTGTTTTTT,CAWSVPDEKLFF,-,TRBV30,TRBJ1-4,-
TGTGCCAGCAGCGGGGGACAGGGAAACTATGGCTACACCTTC,CASSGGQGNYGYTF,few,TRBV9,TRBJ1-2,TRBD1
TGTGCCAGCAGCTCCATGGCAGGGGGCGTTTACGAGCAGTACTTC,CASSSMAGGVYEQYF,-,TRBV11-3,TRBJ2-7,TRBD1
TGTGCCAGCAGTTTAGGGCACTCTGGGGCCAACGTCCTGACTTTC,CASSLGHSGANVLTF,-,TRBV27,TRBJ2-6,-
TGTGCCAGCAGCTTAGCGACAGGCCAAGAGACCCAGTACTTC,CASSLATGQETQYF,few,TRBV7-2,TRBJ2-5,-
TGTGCCAGCAGCCCGACAGGGCGCTATGGCTACACCTTC,CASSPTGRYGYTF,few,TRBV2,TRBJ1-2,TRBD1
TGTGCCAGCCGGGGGCAGGCAAACCTCAATCAGCCCCAGCATTTT,CASRGQANLNQPQHF,-,TRBV7-2,TRBJ1-5,-
TGCGCCAGCAGGGGCGGGGAGACCACAGATACGCAGTATTTT,CASRGGETTDTQYF,-,TRBV5-1,TRBJ2-3,-
TGTGCCAGCATCCTGACAGGGGCTAGCACAGATACGCAGTATTTT,CASILTGASTDTQYF,-,TRBV6-1,TRBJ2-3,TRBD1
TGTGCCAGCAGCGTAGGGACAGGGACCAATTCACCCCTCCACTTT,CASSVGTGTNSPLHF,few,TRBV9,TRBJ1-6,TRBD1
TGTGCCATCAGTGAAAGGGAGACCCAGTACTTC,CAISERETQYF,-,TRBV10-3,TRBJ2-5,-
TGTGCCAGCAGTTACTCGGGCAGCATGAACACTGAAGCTTTCTTT,CASSYSGSMNTEAFF,-,TRBV6-5,TRBJ1-1,-
TGTGCCAGCATGAGGACAGACTCCAACTATGGCTACACCTTC,CASMRTDSNYGYTF,-,TRBV7-9,TRBJ1-2,-
TGCGCCAGCAGCTTGTTGGGGACGGGAGAGACTGGCTACACCTTC,CASSLLGTGETGYTF,many,TRBV5-1,TRBJ1-2,-
TGTGCCAGCAGTTACGCCGGGATGGAGTACACCTTC,CASSYAGMEYTF,-,TRBV6-5,TRBJ1-2,-
TGTGCCAGCAGCTTACGGAGCAATGAGCAGTTCTTC,CASSLRSNEQFF,few,TRBV7-9,TRBJ2-1,-
TGCGCCAGCGGATATCGTGGAGGGTTGAACACCGGGGAGCTGTTTTTT,CASGYRGGLNTGELFF,-,TRBV5-1,TRBJ2-2,-
TGTGCCAGCAGCACTCCCCGGGGGTCCTCCTACGAGCAGTACTTC,CASSTPRGSSYEQYF,few,TRBV5-6,TRBJ2-7,-
TGTGCCAGCAGTGAGAGGGGGGACACAGATACGCAGTATTTT,CASSERGDTDTQYF,-,TRBV2,TRBJ2-3,-
TGTGCCAGCAGTGAATCCAGGCCGGGATCCGCTGGAAACACCATATATTTT,CASSESRPGSAGNTIYF,few,TRBV25-1,TRBJ1-3,-
TGTGCCAGTAAGGCTAAGACAGGGGTACGCAATGAGCAGTTCTTC,CASKAKTGVRNEQFF,-,TRBV19,TRBJ2-1,TRBD1
TGTGCCAGCAGCCCCCCGGTCCCAAATACGCAGTATTTT,CASSPPVPNTQYF,few,TRBV7-2,TRBJ2-3,-
TGTGCCTGCCGGGACAGGGGCTACGAGCAGTACTTC,CACRDRGYEQYF,many,TRBV30,TRBJ2-7,TRBD1
TGCAGCGTTGACGGGACGGTCTATGGCTACACCTTC,CSVDGTVYGYTF,-,TRBV29-1,TRBJ1-2,-
TGTGCTAGCAGCTTAGTAGCACCAGGGAACACCGGGGAGCTGTTTTTT,CASSLVAPGNTGELFF,-,TRBV7-7,TRBJ2-2,-
TGTGCCAGCAGCTTAGGGACAGCTAACACCGGGGAGCTGTTTTTT,CASSLGTANTGELFF,few,TRBV7-7,TRBJ2-2,-
TGTGCCAGCAGCTCCGGACAGGGGACCTACGAGCAGTACTTC,CASSSGQGTYEQYF,-,TRBV7-9,TRBJ2-7,TRBD1
TGTGCCAGCAGCCAAGAGTCCTCGGTGAACACTGAAGCTTTCTTT,CASSQESSVNTEAFF,few,TRBV4-2,TRBJ1-1,-